This TCR beta chain was recovered during a study of T cells after yellow fever vaccination. The wider study: Fractions of limited cellularity were prepared by means of SMART-Seq v4 Ultra Low Input. Findings and limits, study-wide: The study found a weaker secondary response that peaked faster, day 5 versus 15. Boosting was followed by the reappearance of most primary-vaccination clones (approximately 95% CD4, around 86% CD8).

This clonotype was observed a few times. Its antigen is undetermined. Researchers made TCR cDNA using 5'RACE template switching, and this step added a universal primer site and UMIs. TCRdb analysed the 5' RACE reads with MiXCR anew, one entry per CDR3 protein. Here the sample spans about 580,000 distinct CDR3 sequences, less than 20% being singletons. The CDR3 runs 16 residues. Trimming removed 6 bases at V and 2 bases at J, with 14 bases between. The V gene's germline CDR1 is MDHEN and CDR2 SYDVKM. The origin of this receptor is a man between 18 and 29 years old who received the YFV17D yellow fever vaccine. The chain recombines TRBV28 with TRBJ2-6; a possible D gene is TRBD2 (7 bases). The starting material was PBMCs, obtained 5 days after the first yellow fever vaccination. The CDR3 nucleotides read TGTGCCAGCAGCCGAGGGGGGGAGGCTGGGGCCAACGTCCTGACTTTC. Protein product: CASSRGGEAGANVLTF.